Listed below are T cell receptor beta chains from one sample, sequenced in a study of spatial heterogeneity in lung cancer. TCRdb passed the 5' RACE reads through MiXCR, listing each CDR3 protein once. The sample has about 120,000 distinct CDR3 sequences; approximately 11% are singletons. The sample was PBMCs, taken at follow-up. These receptors were obtained from a female donor with early-stage non-small cell lung cancer. The CDR3 runs from the conserved cysteine through the conserved F or W. The order of the fields is CDR3 DNA, CDR3 protein, V gene, clone size, D gene, J gene. D genes are given only for firm matches. Expanded clones get a size class; other rows say once, few or many, or leave the size out.

TGCGCCAGCAGCCAAGGCCGGACGTATACGCAGTCCCCGTATTTT | CASSQGRTYTQSPYF | TRBV4-3 | NA | NA | TRBJ2-3
TGTGCCAGCAGCCCGGGCGGGTCCTTTAGTAATGAGCAGTTCTTC | CASSPGGSFSNEQFF | TRBV12-3/TRBV12-4 | few | NA | TRBJ2-1
TGTGCCAGCAGCTTAGATAGCGGGAGCGGTAACACCGGGGAGCTGTTTTTT | CASSLDSGSGNTGELFF | TRBV7-3 | few | TRBD2 | TRBJ2-2
TGTGCCAGCAGCCAACCGGGACAGGGTAACACTGAAGCTTTCTTT | CASSQPGQGNTEAFF | TRBV3-1 | NA | TRBD1 | TRBJ1-1
TGTGCCAGTAGTATGGGGACGGCGAGCAATCAGCCCCAGCATTTT | CASSMGTASNQPQHF | TRBV19 | few | NA | TRBJ1-5
TGTGCCAGCCATGAAGGGTATATGAACACTGAAGCTTTCTTT | CASHEGYMNTEAFF | TRBV3-1 | many | NA | TRBJ1-1
TGTGCCAGTAGATGGAGCCAAGGTTTTGATGGCTACACCTTC | CASRWSQGFDGYTF | TRBV19 | many | NA | TRBJ1-2
TGTGCCAGCAGCTCTAGCGGGTTCCGCACAGATACGCAGTATTTT | CASSSSGFRTDTQYF | TRBV7-3 | many | TRBD2 | TRBJ2-3
TGTGCCAGCAGCCCGTTGTCCTTCCCGGGACATGAGCAGTTCTTC | CASSPLSFPGHEQFF | TRBV11-2 | NA | NA | TRBJ2-1
TGTGCCAGCAGTCCTTCTGGCAGCCTTTACTATGGCTACACCTTC | CASSPSGSLYYGYTF | TRBV12-3/TRBV12-4 | NA | NA | TRBJ1-2
TGTGCCATCAGTGCCAGCGGAGGCACAGATACGCAGTATTTT | CAISASGGTDTQYF | TRBV10-3 | few | NA | TRBJ2-3
TGTGCCAGCGCGGGGAACTATGGCTACACCTTC | CASAGNYGYTF | TRBV2 | many | NA | TRBJ1-2
TGTGCCACCAGTGATGGGCGGCATACGCAGTATTTT | CATSDGRHTQYF | TRBV24-1 | few | NA | TRBJ2-3
TGTGCCACCAGCAGAGCCCGTGTCGGACCCTACGAGCAGTACTTC | CATSRARVGPYEQYF | TRBV15 | many | NA | TRBJ2-7
TGCGCCAGCAGCTATCGGGACAGGGGGCCTGGAAACTCCATATATTTT | CASSYRDRGPGNSIYF | TRBV4-1 | once | TRBD1 | TRBJ1-3
TGCAGTGCAGAGCCACCCGGGTTATCTAAAGAGACCCAGTACTTC | CSAEPPGLSKETQYF | TRBV20-1 | many | NA | TRBJ2-5
TGTGCCAGTAGAGCCAGCGGGAGCGCCACAGATACGCAGTATTTT | CASRASGSATDTQYF | TRBV19 | many | TRBD2 | TRBJ2-3
TGCAGTGCTAGTTACCCCAGCGGAGGTGCCTACGAGCAGTACTTC | CSASYPSGGAYEQYF | TRBV20-1 | NA | NA | TRBJ2-7
TGTGCCACCAGTGACAACAGGGCTTCCCGTGCGTATTTT | CATSDNRASRAYF | TRBV24-1 | few | NA | TRBJ2-3